This T cell receptor (beta chain) was recovered during a study of blood T cell repertoires in COVID-19. About the study: Acute-phase and convalescent COVID-19 samples originated in the United States, Italy and Spain. The cDNA or gDNA used as material had been derived from T cells, B-cell-depleted T cells, or PBMCs.

V lost 9 bases and J lost 1; bases outside the gene matches: 4. Germline CDR1 WNHNN, CDR2 SYGVQD (reference sequence). CDR3 length: 13 amino acids. As originally analysed: Reference gene primer amplification yielded estimated nucleated cell counts. TCRdb keeps only in-frame clones here, not all; method: immunoSEQ multiplex PCR. V and J calls and clone size are as listed in that table; D and trimming were resolved from the DNA. The sample shows more than 100,000 clones, more than 75% of them seen only once. Sequenced sample: peripheral blood. The clonotype originates from a woman in her sixties with acute or convalescent COVID-19. The genes are TRBV10-1 and TRBJ2-5, with 8 bases identical to TRBD2. This CDR3 reads CARGRGGQETQYF. Written as DNA, the CDR3 is TGCGCCAGGGGACGGGGGGGCCAAGAGACCCAGTACTTC.